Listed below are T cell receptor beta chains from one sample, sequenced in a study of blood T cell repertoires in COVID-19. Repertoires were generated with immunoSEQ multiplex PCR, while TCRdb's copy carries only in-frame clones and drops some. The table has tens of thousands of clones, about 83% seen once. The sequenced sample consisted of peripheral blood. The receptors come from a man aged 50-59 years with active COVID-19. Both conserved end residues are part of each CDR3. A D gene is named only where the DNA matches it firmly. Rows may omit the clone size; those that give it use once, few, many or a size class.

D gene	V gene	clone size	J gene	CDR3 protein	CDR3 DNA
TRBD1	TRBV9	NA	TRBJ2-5	CASSVPTGGEETQYF	TGTGCCAGCAGCGTTCCGACAGGGGGCGAAGAGACCCAGTACTTC
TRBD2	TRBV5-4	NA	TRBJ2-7	CASSLGGRVGDEQYF	TGTGCCAGCAGCTTGGGCGGGAGGGTCGGAGACGAGCAGTACTTC
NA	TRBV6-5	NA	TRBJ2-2	CASSRANTGELFF	TGTGCCAGCAGTCGGGCGAACACCGGGGAGCTGTTTTTT
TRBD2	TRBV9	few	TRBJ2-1	CASSASGSLNEQFF	TGTGCCAGCAGCGCTAGCGGGAGTTTGAATGAGCAGTTCTTC
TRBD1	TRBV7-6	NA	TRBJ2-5	CASSLVDRVETQYF	TGTGCCAGCAGCTTAGTAGACAGGGTGGAGACCCAGTACTTC
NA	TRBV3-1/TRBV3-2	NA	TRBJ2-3	CASSQFHTDTQYF	TGTGCCAGCAGCCAATTTCATACAGATACGCAGTATTTT
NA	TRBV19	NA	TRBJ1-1	CASSIGGNTEAFF	TGTGCCAGTAGTATAGGAGGTAACACTGAAGCTTTCTTT
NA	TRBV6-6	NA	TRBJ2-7	CASSYFRDYEQYF	TGTGCCAGCAGTTACTTCCGGGACTACGAGCAGTACTTC
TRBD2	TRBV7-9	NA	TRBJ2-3	CASTPGTSGTDTQYF	TGTGCCAGCACCCCCGGGACTAGCGGCACAGATACGCAGTATTTT
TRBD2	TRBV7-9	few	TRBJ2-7	CASSYRTSGYEQYF	TGTGCCAGCAGCTACCGGACTAGCGGGTACGAGCAGTACTTC
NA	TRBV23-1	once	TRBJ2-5	CASSQSRGEGDQTQYF	TGCGCCAGCAGTCAATCGAGGGGGGAGGGCGACCAGACCCAGTACTTC
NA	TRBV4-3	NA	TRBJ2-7	CASSQDSRSYEQYF	TGCGCCAGCAGCCAAGATAGCCGCTCCTACGAGCAGTACTTC
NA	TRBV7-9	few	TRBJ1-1	CASSLNPQAFF	TGTGCCAGCAGCTTAAATCCTCAAGCTTTCTTT
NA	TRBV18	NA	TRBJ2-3	CASSPPGLRTDTQYF	TGTGCCAGCTCACCACCGGGACTTCGCACAGATACGCAGTATTTT
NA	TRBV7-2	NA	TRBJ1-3	CASSLSGVPGNTIYF	TGTGCCAGCAGCTTATCGGGGGTTCCAGGAAACACCATATATTTT
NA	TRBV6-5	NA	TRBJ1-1	CASIFVSEAFF	TGTGCCAGCATATTCGTTTCCGAAGCTTTCTTT
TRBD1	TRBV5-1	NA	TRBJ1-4	CASSTTGGANEKLFF	TGCGCCAGCTCAACTACAGGGGGGGCTAATGAAAAACTGTTTTTT
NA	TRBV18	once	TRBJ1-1	CASSPTVEGTEAFF	TGTGCCAGCTCACCGACTGTGGAGGGCACTGAAGCTTTCTTT
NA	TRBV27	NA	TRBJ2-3	CASSLGEDTQYF	TGTGCCAGCAGTCTGGGCGAAGATACGCAGTATTTT
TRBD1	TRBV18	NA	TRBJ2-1	CASSPYETGDSYNEQFF	TGTGCCAGCTCACCGTATGAGACAGGGGACTCTTACAATGAGCAGTTCTTC
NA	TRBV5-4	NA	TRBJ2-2	CASSLEVLTGELFF	TGTGCCAGCAGCTTGGAAGTACTCACCGGGGAGCTGTTTTTT
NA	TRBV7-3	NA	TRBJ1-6	CASRSGVSGNSPLHF	TGTGCCAGTCGATCGGGGGTTTCGGGGAATTCACCCCTCCACTTT
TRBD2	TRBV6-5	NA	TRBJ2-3	CASSYGTSGGADTQYF	TGTGCCAGCAGTTACGGGACTAGCGGGGGGGCGGATACGCAGTATTTT
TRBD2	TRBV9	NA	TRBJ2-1	CASSVTSGRVNNEQFF	TGTGCCAGCAGCGTGACTAGCGGGAGGGTCAACAATGAGCAGTTCTTC
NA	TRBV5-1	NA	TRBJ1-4	CASSFLGTLVDSHEKLFF	TGCGCCAGCAGCTTTTTAGGGACCCTCGTGGACAGCCATGAAAAACTGTTTTTT
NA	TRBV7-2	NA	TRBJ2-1	CASSRPTWNEQFF	TGTGCCAGCAGCCGCCCTACTTGGAATGAGCAGTTCTTC
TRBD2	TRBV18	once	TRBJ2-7	CASSRGTSGTFPYEQYF	TGTGCCAGCTCACGTGGGACTAGCGGGACCTTCCCCTACGAGCAGTACTTC
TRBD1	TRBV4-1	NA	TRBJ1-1	CASSPRPAGGTEAFF	TGCGCCAGCAGCCCCCGCCCCGCAGGGGGCACTGAAGCTTTCTTT
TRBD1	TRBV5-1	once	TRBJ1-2	CASSWGQGVVGYTF	TGCGCCAGCAGCTGGGGACAGGGGGTCGTGGGCTACACCTTC
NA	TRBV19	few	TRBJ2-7	CASSDLGGTVPEQYF	TGTGCCAGTAGCGACCTCGGCGGGACAGTACCCGAGCAGTACTTC
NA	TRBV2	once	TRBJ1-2	CASSVYEEGYTF	TGTGCCAGCAGCGTTTACGAGGAAGGCTACACCTTC
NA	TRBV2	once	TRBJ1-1	CASSRKLQGNTEAFF	TGTGCCAGCAGTCGGAAATTACAGGGTAACACTGAAGCTTTCTTT
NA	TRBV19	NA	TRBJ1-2	CASSIKGRAKNYGYTF	TGTGCCAGTAGTATAAAGGGGAGGGCCAAAAACTATGGCTACACCTTC